This T cell receptor (beta chain) was captured by sequencing in a study of neurological immune-mediated disorders. Per the germline V gene, CDR1 is DFQATT and CDR2 is SNEGSKA (reference sequence). V was cut by 2 bases and J by 8 bases, with 12 bases left in between. The CDR3 consists of 12 residues. The study, taken as a whole, reports: One cluster of related CDR3 sequences contained, by phylogenetic grouping, the repertoires of 18 of 34 multiple sclerosis patients and formed a possible signature. Private repertoires in all groups were suggested by the finding that expanded clones across subjects shared no CDR3 amino acid sequences.

The making of cDNA relied on 5'RACE with 10-nucleotide random UMIs. The output of every sequencing run, over 190 million TCR-beta sequences, came from 15-18 subjects. TCRdb re-derived calls from the 5' RACE reads in MiXCR, one entry per CDR3 protein. The sample includes some 38,000 distinct CDR3 sequences, under 4% of them seen just once. Ten or more counts support this clonotype. Its matching antigen is unknown. Noted time point: longitudinal time-point 1 (baseline). The sequenced material came from PBMCs. This clonotype was obtained from a woman aged 55-70 years with multiple sclerosis. The J gene is TRBJ1-1, the V gene TRBV20-1, with D hard to call. CDR3 protein: CSARIRAVEAFF. The CDR3 nucleotides are TGCAGTGCTAGAATCCGGGCGGTGGAAGCTTTCTTT.